This entry lists 4 T cell receptor beta chains sequenced from one sample in a study of CD8+ T cells in alopecia areata. cDNA reverse transcribed from extracted RNA served as the sequencing template. The table came from immunoSEQ multiplex PCR; TCRdb's copy has only in-frame clones and leaves some out. This repertoire lists 270,000 or so clones without singletons; 1.2% sits in the top ten. Sorting relied on CD4, CD8alpha, NKG2D, NKG2ACE and other markers applied to pooled cutaneous lymph node cells. What was sequenced was CD4+ T cells sorted from a lymph node. These receptors were collected from a C3H/HeJ mouse with alopecia areata. The strain bears MHC haplotype H2-k.

This clone was seen more than once but under ten times. Genes and germline are mouse. Read coverage stops 4 residues before the CDR3 terminus; the germline J gene supplies the remainder. The rearrangement joins TRBV13-1 to TRBJ2-1, with D possibly being TRBD2 (6 bases). Germline CDR1 NSHNY, CDR2 SYGAGN. CDR3 length: 16 residues. Trimming cost V 1 base and J 3 bases, with 14 bases left between them. The CDR3 spells CASSDRVGVSYAEQFF. Partial CDR3 DNA: TGTGCCAGCAGTGATAGAGTGGGGGTCTCCTATGCT.

The table lists this clone with many counts. Genes and germline are mouse. The CDR3 goes on 4 residues after the read ends, and that part is filled in from the germline J gene. Different DNA sequences within this sample yield the same CDR3. V usage is TRBV17 and J usage is TRBJ2-7, with 7 nucleotides matching TRBD2. CDR1 MNHDT and CDR2 YYDKIL come from the germline V gene. There are 14 residues in the CDR3. Trimming at V came to 1 base and at J to 2 bases, leaving 2 bases not matched to a gene. The sequenced part of the CDR3 DNA is TGTGCTAGCAGTAGAGGGGGGACTGCCTAT. Protein sequence: CASSRGGTAY. The full CDR3 protein reads CASSRGGTAYEQYF.

This clone was observed a handful of times. Gene names and germline match the mouse. The read halts 4 residues ahead of the CDR3 end, with the missing end drawn from the germline J gene. The chain is built from TRBV13-2 and TRBJ2-7; D may be TRBD1 (6 bases). CDR1 and CDR2 (germline): NNHNN, SYGAGS (reference sequence). The CDR3 sequence is 12 residues long. Partial CDR3 DNA: TGTGCCAGCGGCTGGGACACATAT. Its protein is CASGWDTY. The entire CDR3 protein reads CASGWDTYEQYF.

This clone was picked up a small number of times. Gene names and germline refer to mouse. The read gets to within 4 residues of the CDR3 end, and the germline J gene fills in the rest. The same CDR3 arises from other DNA sequences in this sample as well. The chain recombines TRBV19 with TRBJ1-2; 9 bases match TRBD1. The germline CDR1 and CDR2 sequences are FNHDT and SITEND (reference sequence). V lost 4 bases and J lost 2; bases outside the gene matches: 3. The CDR3 is 14 amino acids. CDR3 bases read: TGTGCCAGCAGTCCCACAGGGGGCAACTCC. Translation gives CASSPTGGNS. The full CDR3 is CASSPTGGNSDYTF.